Shown below are 21 T cell receptor beta chains from a single sample sequenced in a study of OX40 agonist ivuxolimab in advanced cancers. Some clones are missing from TCRdb's copy, which holds only in-frame ones; the method was immunoSEQ multiplex PCR. This sample has 100,000 to 150,000 clones; under 95% occur once, and the top ten carry about 0.81%. The sequencing here drew on CD4+ or CD8+ T cells sorted from blood, taken in a trial of the OX40 agonist ivuxolimab. All receptors come from an adult with an advanced solid tumor such as melanoma, head and neck, liver or kidney cancer.

J is TRBJ1-5 and V is TRBV19; 7 bases align to TRBD1. The V gene end was trimmed by 8 bases and the J gene end by 7 bases; junction bases not matched to a gene: 23. This CDR3 is 18 amino acids long. Per the germline V gene, CDR1 is LNHDA and CDR2 is SQIVND (reference sequence). The CDR3 here is CASQNQRQPTGPGQPQHF. As DNA, the CDR3 is TGTGCCAGTCAGAATCAAAGGCAGCCGACAGGGCCGGGGCAGCCCCAGCATTTT.

The rearrangement uses TRBV7-9 and TRBJ1-6, with TRBD1 matching over 8 bases. The germline V gene has CDR1 SEHNR and CDR2 FQNEAQ (reference sequence). V shed 1 base, J shed 9 bases, and the junction held 5 bases outside the gene matches. The length of the CDR3 is 15 residues. The CDR3 DNA reads TGTGCCAGCAGCTTAGTTGCAGGGGGCTCTTCACCCCTCCACTTT. It translates to CASSLVAGGSSPLHF.

The V gene is TRBV30, the J gene TRBJ1-1, with no clear D. Germline CDR1 GTSNPN, CDR2 SVGIG (reference sequence). Trimming shortened V by 3 bases and J by 0 bases, and 8 bases separated the two germline ends. The CDR3 contains 13 residues. CDR3 amino acids: CAWRTWLNTEAFF. CDR3 in DNA: TGTGCCTGGAGGACCTGGCTGAACACTGAAGCTTTCTTT. Full variable domain (remainder filled in from reference TRBV30 and TRBJ1-1): SQTIHQWPATLVQPVGSPLSLECTVEGTSNPNLYWYRQAAGRGLQLLFYSVGIGQISSEVPQNLSASRPQDRQFILSSKKLLLSDSGFYLCAWRTWLNTEAFFGQGTRLTVV.

As concerns this clone: Compared with germline, one end of the junction differs, possibly owing to a read error. The V and J genes are TRBV27 and TRBJ2-4, with TRBD1 as a possible D gene (6 bases). Per germline, CDR1 MNHEY and CDR2 SMNVEV (reference sequence). The CDR3 is 17 amino acids. CDR3: CASSSLRDNAAKNIQYF. The CDR3 DNA follows: TGTGCCAGCAGTTCTCTACGGGACAATGCGGCCAAAAACATTCAGTATTTC.

V is TRBV5-4 and J is TRBJ2-5, with unresolved D. Germline loops: CDR1 SGHNT, CDR2 YYREEE (reference sequence). This CDR3 spans 13 amino acids. V lost 2 bases, J lost 1 base, and 6 bases lay in between. The CDR3 reads CASSLGFQETQYF. DNA of the CDR3: TGTGCCAGCAGCTTAGGGTTCCAAGAGACCCAGTACTTC. The variable domain in full, with the rest retrieved from reference TRBV5-4 and TRBJ2-5, is ETGVTQSPTHLIKTRGQQVTLRCSSQSGHNTVSWYQQALGQGPQFIFQYYREEENGRGNFPPRFSGLQFPNYSSELNVNALELDDSALYLCASSLGFQETQYFGPGTRLLVL.

This chain's CDR3 is CASSLRKQGYSYNEQFF. CDR3 coding DNA: TGTGCCAGCAGTTTACGTAAGCAGGGCTACTCCTACAATGAGCAGTTCTTC. V usage is TRBV28 and J usage is TRBJ2-1, with D possibly matching TRBD1 (5 bases). V lost 2 bases, J lost 0 bases, and 14 bases lay in between. Germline CDR1 and CDR2: MDHEN and SYDVKM. The CDR3 contains 17 residues.

CDR3 loop: CASSIWLAGGYEQFF. The CDR3 DNA follows: TGTGCCAGTAGTATATGGCTAGCGGGAGGGTATGAGCAGTTCTTC. The chain is built from TRBV19 and TRBJ2-1; 12 positions match TRBD2. CDR1 and CDR2 (germline): LNHDA, SQIVND (reference sequence). This CDR3 contains 15 residues. With 2 bases clipped from V and 8 bases from J, the junction kept 4 bases outside the gene matches.

The chain is built from TRBV5-1 and TRBJ1-5; tentative D call: TRBD1 (5 bases). Germline V lookup: CDR1 SGHRS, CDR2 YFSETQ. V lost 0 bases to trimming and J lost 4 bases, with 11 bases between them. This CDR3 comprises 15 residues. As DNA, the CDR3 is TGCGCCAGCAGCTTGGAGGGGATGGGGAATCAGCCCCAGCATTTT. Translated: CASSLEGMGNQPQHF.

The chain couples TRBV28 to TRBJ1-4; D is unresolved. The CDR3 is made up of 14 amino acids. Looked up from germline, CDR1 is MDHEN and CDR2 is SYDVKM. V was clipped by 3 bases and J by 2 bases, with 7 bases between them. The CDR3 loop is CASSFGGTNEKLFF. CDR3 bases: TGTGCCAGCAGTTTTGGAGGGACTAATGAAAAACTGTTTTTT.

A note on this clone: One junction end does not reproduce the germline sequence, and a read error may be involved. V usage is TRBV18 and J usage is TRBJ2-5; D perhaps matches TRBD1 (6 bases). Germline loops: CDR1 KGHSH, CDR2 LQKENI. The CDR3 length is 14 residues. The CDR3 nucleotides read TGTGCCAGCAGGGGGACAATCAGCCAAGGGACCCAGTACTTC. Its protein product is CASRGTISQGTQYF.

The J gene is TRBJ2-1, the V gene TRBV7-9; D gene uncertain. The CDR3 runs to 16 residues. The V end was cut by 5 bases, the J end by 0 bases, with 14 bases between. Per germline, CDR1 SEHNR and CDR2 FQNEAQ (reference sequence). CDR3 loop: CASSELPRSSYNEQFF. The CDR3 nucleotides are TGTGCCAGCAGCGAACTACCGCGGAGCTCCTACAATGAGCAGTTCTTC.

V and J are TRBV5-4 and TRBJ2-7; TRBD1 matches at 11 bases. The germline CDR1 and CDR2 sequences are SGHNT and YYREEE (reference sequence). The CDR3 is 15 amino acids. V dropped 4 bases and J dropped 4; count of bases not matched to a gene: 7. CDR3: CASSPSGTGGYEQYF. DNA of the CDR3: TGTGCCAGCAGCCCGAGTGGGACAGGGGGGTACGAGCAGTACTTC.

This clone was seen only once. The chain has TRBV18 and TRBJ2-7; 9 nucleotides align to TRBD2. There are 14 residues in the CDR3. The germline V gene encodes CDR1 KGHSH and CDR2 LQKENI. V shed 2 bases, J shed 4 bases, and the junction held 3 bases outside the gene matches. DNA of the CDR3: TGTGCCAGCTCACCAGCGGGAGGGGGATACGAGCAGTACTTC. Translated, it gives CASSPAGGGYEQYF.

The J gene is TRBJ2-7, the V gene TRBV11-2; D tentatively reads TRBD1 or TRBD2 (5 bases each). The CDR3 has 14 amino acids. From germline, CDR1 is SGHAT and CDR2 FQNNGV. The V end was cut by 0 bases, the J end by 2 bases, with 8 bases between. CDR3 residues: CASSLEGVPYEQYF. CDR3 in DNA: TGTGCCAGCAGCTTAGAGGGGGTACCCTACGAGCAGTACTTC.

The V gene is TRBV6-6, the J gene TRBJ2-5, with TRBD1 matching 9 bases. Germline trimming cut 6 bases from V and 5 bases from J; bases unmatched to any gene: 1. CDR1 and CDR2 (germline): MNHNY, SVGAGI (reference sequence). CDR3 length: 12 residues. CDR3 sequence (DNA): TGTGCCAGCAGCGGACAGGGGGAGACCCAGTACTTC. The encoded protein is CASSGQGETQYF.

The chain uses TRBV9 and TRBJ2-5, with 8 bases lining up with TRBD1. V lost 1 base, J lost 5 bases, and 4 bases stayed unmatched. CDR1 and CDR2 from the germline V gene are SGDLS and YYNGEE. This CDR3 region has 14 residues. DNA of the CDR3: TGTGCCAGCAGCGTAACGAGACAGGGGGAGACCCAGTACTTC. This sequence encodes CASSVTRQGETQYF.

The chain links TRBV7-2 to TRBJ1-1; D unresolved. The CDR3 length is 15 residues. The ends were cut back, 5 bases at V and 3 bases at J, with 16 bases in the middle. Germline loops: CDR1 SGHTA, CDR2 FQGNSA. The CDR3 reads CASSPARPWDTEAFF. The CDR3 DNA sequence: TGTGCCAGCAGCCCCGCACGACCCTGGGACACTGAAGCTTTCTTT.

This clone appeared a single time. This sequence joins TRBV9 and TRBJ2-5, with D perhaps given as TRBD1 or TRBD2 (6 bases each). The germline CDR1 and CDR2 sequences are SGDLS and YYNGEE. The V gene lost 3 bases and the J gene lost 1 base, with 10 bases spanning the gap. The CDR3 runs 14 residues. CDR3 in amino acids: CASSEEGGQETQYF. Written as DNA, the CDR3 is TGTGCCAGCAGCGAGGAGGGGGGCCAAGAGACCCAGTACTTC.

This rearrangement joins TRBV7-9 to TRBJ1-2; 8 nucleotides align to TRBD1. V gave up 5 bases and J gave up 4 bases; unmatched junction bases: 3. The CDR3 is made up of 13 amino acids. Germline V gene sequence: CDR1 SEHNR, CDR2 FQNEAQ (reference sequence). The CDR3 reads CASSPGQGYGYTF. CDR3 nucleotide sequence: TGTGCCAGCAGCCCCGGACAGGGCTATGGCTACACCTTC.

The V gene is TRBV5-1, the J gene TRBJ1-1; D is unclear. This CDR3 has 17 amino acids. Trimming shortened V by 0 bases and J by 1 base, and 16 bases separated the two germline ends. Germline V gene data show CDR1 as SGHRS and CDR2 as YFSETQ. The CDR3 sequence: CASSLGTLQWANTEAFF. The DNA for the CDR3 is TGCGCCAGCAGCTTGGGTACACTTCAGTGGGCGAACACTGAAGCTTTCTTT.

The chain carries TRBV2 and TRBJ1-5; no clear D gene. V dropped 9 bases and J dropped 6 bases, with 15 bases sitting between them. This CDR3 is built from 13 residues. Germline V gives CDR1 SNHLY, CDR2 FYNNEI. The CDR3: CASGGGIRQPQHF. The CDR3 DNA follows: TGTGCCAGTGGAGGTGGGATACGTCAGCCCCAGCATTTT.